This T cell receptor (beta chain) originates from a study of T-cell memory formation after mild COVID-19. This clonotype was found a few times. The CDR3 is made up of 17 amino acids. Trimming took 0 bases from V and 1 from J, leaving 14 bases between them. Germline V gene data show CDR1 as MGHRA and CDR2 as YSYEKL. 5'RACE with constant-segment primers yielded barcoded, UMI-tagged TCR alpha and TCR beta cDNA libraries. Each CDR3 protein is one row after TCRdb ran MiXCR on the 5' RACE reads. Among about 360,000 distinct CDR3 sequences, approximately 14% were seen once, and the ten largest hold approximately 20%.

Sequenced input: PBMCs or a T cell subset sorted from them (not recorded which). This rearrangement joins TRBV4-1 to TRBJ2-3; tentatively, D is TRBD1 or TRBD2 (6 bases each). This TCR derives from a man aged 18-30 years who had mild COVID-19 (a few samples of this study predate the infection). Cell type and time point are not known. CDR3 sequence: CASSQDRRGQGTDTQYF. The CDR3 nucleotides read TGCGCCAGCAGCCAAGATCGTCGGGGGCAGGGCACAGATACGCAGTATTTT.